The sequence of this T cell receptor beta chain was determined in a study of blood T cell repertoires in COVID-19. On the study more broadly: PBMCs, B-cell-depleted T cells, or T cells were the source of the cDNA or gDNA that made up the material.

Under the authors' procedure: Quantification of nucleated cells was approximated via reference gene primer amplification. Assay used: immunoSEQ multiplex PCR; TCRdb lists only in-frame clones, some missing. The D gene and trimming were derived from the DNA, and the V and J assignments and clone size from that table. The table includes approximately 130,000 clones, roughly 80% detected once. CDR3 length equals 14 residues. The ends were cut back, 4 bases at V and 2 bases at J, with 11 bases in the middle. Germline V gene lookup returns CDR1 MNHEY and CDR2 SMNVEV (reference sequence). Cohort 3 recovery required two negative PCRs, clearance, or symptom resolution.

The chain employs TRBV27 and TRBJ1-2; D possibly corresponds to TRBD1 (5 bases). This TCR was recovered from a man aged 25-45 years who had recovered from COVID-19. The sequenced sample consisted of PBMCs or T cells enriched from blood (not recorded which). The CDR3 DNA reads TGTGCCAGCAGTTCTACCGACAGAAACTATGGCTACACCTTC. Translating it yields CASSSTDRNYGYTF.